This record covers a single T cell receptor beta chain. The data belong to a study of blood T cell repertoires in COVID-19. The germline CDR1 and CDR2 sequences are SGHDT and YYEEEE. This CDR3 is built from 13 residues. With 0 bases removed from V and 6 bases from J, the gap between germline ends came to 7 bases. Sequenced by immunoSEQ multiplex PCR; TCRdb stores in-frame clones only, minus some. Of 200,000 to 250,000 clones in the sample, around 87% were seen once. The rearrangement uses TRBV5-6 and TRBJ1-5; a possible D gene is TRBD1 (6 bases). Sequenced input: peripheral blood. This clonotype was sampled from a woman aged 45-59 years with COVID-19, enrolled during active disease. The CDR3 DNA is TGTGCCAGCAGCTTGGGCAGGGGTCAGCCCCAGCATTTT. Translating it yields CASSLGRGQPQHF.